This T cell receptor beta chain is drawn from a study of Ad26.COV2.S vaccination and SARS-CoV-2 variants. Across the study: Donor participated within the Ad26.COV2.S arm of the COV1001 trial.

Findings of the study overall: It is possible that the TCR breadth and depth analyses underestimated the total T cell responses.

Profiling relied on immunoSEQ multiplex PCR, and the TCRdb table lists in-frame clones only, not all of them. The sample has roughly 460,000 clones, 80% to 90% seen once. Comments on this clone: The antigen is not known.

The ends were cut back, 3 bases at V and 0 bases at J, with 11 bases in the middle. The CDR3 has 15 residues. The V gene's germline CDR1 is SGHTA and CDR2 FQGNSA. The treatment denotes: around 19 received Ad26.COV2.S at low or high dose, single or two shots; 5 received placebo; per-sample allocation not given. Following the first vaccine or placebo injection, samples were taken on day 63. The J gene is TRBJ1-1, the V gene TRBV7-2; a possible D gene is TRBD1 (6 bases). The TCR sequence derives from a person between 18 and 65 years old who received the Ad26.COV2.S COVID-19 vaccine or a placebo. Sample: peripheral blood, taken in a trial of Ad26.COV2.S vaccine versus placebo. This CDR3 is CASSLGTRLNTEAFF. The CDR3 coding sequence is TGTGCCAGCAGCTTGGGGACACGATTGAACACTGAAGCTTTCTTT. The full variable domain, its missing parts supplied by reference TRBV7-2 and TRBJ1-1, is GAGVSQSPSNKVTEKGKDVELRCDPISGHTALYWYRQSLGQGLEFLIYFQGNSAPDKSGLPSDRFSAERTGGSVSTLTIQRTQQEDSAVYLCASSLGTRLNTEAFFGQGTRLTVV.